The clone carrying this TCR beta chain has a handful of counts. This CDR3 has 18 amino acids. The V gene's germline CDR1 is MNHNS and CDR2 SASEGT. V lost 2 bases and J lost 6, with 23 bases in between. This specimen comes from a study of blood T cell repertoires in COVID-19. Study in general: There were acute and convalescent COVID-19 samples, and they came from the United States, Italy and Spain.

Clones were read by immunoSEQ multiplex PCR, and TCRdb kept only the in-frame ones, dropping some. Here the sample spans roughly 190,000 clones, 70% to 90% being singletons. The material sequenced was peripheral blood. V and J are TRBV6-1 and TRBJ1-5; possible D gene TRBD1, 5 bases. This TCR was recovered from a human donor in a cohort sampled during active COVID-19. DNA of the CDR3: TGTGCCAGCAGTGAAATCGCCAGGGCCCAAACACGCAGTCAGCCCCAGCATTTT. This codes for CASSEIARAQTRSQPQHF.